A single sample gave rise to the 8 T cell receptor beta chains below, sequenced in a study of cytotoxic CD8 clonotypes in ibrutinib-treated CLL (TCRdb year 2021). Library construction relied on the immunoSEQ multiplex PCR assay. TCRdb's version of the immuneACCESS table is confined to in-frame rearrangements and falls short of the full clone set. An unresolved V gene accounts for under half of the shortfall where checked; the remainder is of unknown origin. The sample records some 140,000 clones, approximately 90% of which are singletons. More than 10% of the sample lies in the top ten. This specimen's time point label, interpreted: about a year on ibrutinib. Sequencing used PBMCs, obtained after 12 months of ibrutinib treatment. All receptors derive from a human donor with chronic lymphocytic leukemia.

This sequence joins TRBV4-1 and TRBJ2-3, with TRBD1 matching over 10 bases. CDR3 length: 16 residues. CDR1 is MGHRA, CDR2 YSYEKL, per germline. V trimming: 4 bases; J trimming: 5 bases; junction bases outside the gene matches: 9. CDR3 coding DNA: TGCGCCAGCAGCCTCGGGGACAGGGGAATGGGAGATACGCAGTATTTT. It translates to CASSLGDRGMGDTQYF.

This chain uses TRBV27 with TRBJ2-3; D gene ambiguous. Trimming took off 2 bases at V and 2 bases at J, with 5 bases between the two ends. The CDR3 length is 13 residues. Germline-derived CDR1 and CDR2 are MNHEY and SMNVEV (reference sequence). Written as DNA, the CDR3 is TGTGCCAGCAGTTTACGCGACACAGATACGCAGTATTTT. This encodes CASSLRDTDTQYF.

This clone was found a few times. CDR3 amino acids: CASSLIWDNQETQYF. DNA for the CDR3: TGTGCCAGCAGCTTGATCTGGGACAACCAAGAGACCCAGTACTTC. J is TRBJ2-5 and V is TRBV11-2; maybe TRBD1 (6 bases). This CDR3 region has 15 residues. Per germline, CDR1 SGHAT and CDR2 FQNNGV. V was cut by 3 bases and J by 0 bases, with 11 bases left in between.

V gene TRBV21-1 combines with J gene TRBJ1-1; the table calls TRBD1, which could not be checked here. TRBV21-1 is designated a pseudogene. The CDR3 runs 13 residues. DNA for the CDR3: TGTGCCAGCAGCAGCAGGGGTTGCACTGAAGCTTTCTTT. It is translated as CASSSRGCTEAFF.

The chain links TRBV6-6 to TRBJ2-7; D is possibly TRBD1 or TRBD2 (5 bases each). Germline V gene lookup returns CDR1 MNHNY and CDR2 SVGAGI (reference sequence). V was cut by 6 bases and J by 0 bases, with 15 bases left in between. This CDR3 is 15 amino acids long. This CDR3 reads CASRHPGTGSYEQYF. The CDR3 DNA reads as TGTGCCAGCAGGCACCCCGGGACCGGCTCCTACGAGCAGTACTTC.

The rearrangement joins TRBV6-6 to TRBJ2-5; 8 bases fit TRBD2. The CDR3 extends over 14 amino acids. V was clipped by 4 bases and J by 5 bases; unmatched bases: 6. Germline V gene data show CDR1 as MNHNY and CDR2 as SVGAGI (reference sequence). CDR3 DNA: TGTGCCAGCAGTTCGGCGGGGGGCAGGGAGACCCAGTACTTC. It specifies CASSSAGGRETQYF.

The genes are TRBV6-5 and TRBJ2-7; the match to TRBD2 covers 10 bases. V lost 5 bases to trimming and J lost 6 bases; unmatched junction nucleotides: 10. There are 15 residues in the CDR3. Per germline, CDR1 MNHEY and CDR2 SVGAGI. The CDR3 sequence: CASSPTSGQVSEQYF. The CDR3 DNA is TGTGCCAGCAGTCCGACTAGCGGGCAGGTTAGCGAGCAGTACTTC.

This chain uses TRBV5-1 with TRBJ2-3, with D unclear. Germline values: CDR1 SGHRS, CDR2 YFSETQ. This CDR3 has 12 residues. Deletions cut 4 bases from V and 3 bases from J, with 6 bases between. CDR3 residues: CASSLETDTQYF. CDR3 nucleotides: TGCGCCAGCAGCCTCGAGACAGATACGCAGTATTTT.